Below, 2 T cell receptor beta chains from the same sample are listed, as sequenced in a study of blood T cell repertoires in COVID-19. TCRdb keeps only in-frame clones here, not all; method: immunoSEQ multiplex PCR. This table has about 20,000 clones, 75% to 90% appearing once. Sequenced material: peripheral blood. The receptors derive from a woman aged 55-70 years with active COVID-19.

By sample fraction, this clone is medium-sized. An end of the junction differs from the germline gene, which may be a read error. The V call is TRBV15, the J call TRBJ1-4, with D possibly being TRBD1 (6 bases). Germline V CDR1 and CDR2: LNHNV, YYDKDF (reference sequence). The CDR3 is 15 residues long. As DNA, the CDR3 is TGTGCCACCAGCGGAGACCTGGGGGCGGTGGAAAAACTGTTTTTT. Translation gives CATSGDLGAVEKLFF.

The genes are TRBV29-1 and TRBJ2-3, with 9 bases lining up with TRBD1. The CDR3 spans 14 residues. V was clipped by 6 bases and J by 2 bases; unmatched bases: 6. CDR1 and CDR2 (germline): SQVTM, ANQGSEA. The CDR3 loop reads CSVDGDRDTDTQYF. The CDR3 region has the DNA TGCAGCGTCGATGGGGACAGGGACACAGATACGCAGTATTTT.